Below, 17 T cell receptor beta chains from the same sample are listed, as sequenced in a study of blood T cell repertoires in COVID-19. Clones were sequenced by immunoSEQ multiplex PCR, and TCRdb holds only the in-frame ones, with some missing. Of 300,000 to 350,000 clones in the sample, 88% were seen once. Sequenced input: PBMCs or T cells enriched from blood (not recorded which). The receptor source for this set is a man aged 25-45 years who had recovered from COVID-19.

The V gene is TRBV4-1, the J gene TRBJ1-5; possible D gene TRBD1, 5 bases. Germline V gene lookup returns CDR1 MGHRA and CDR2 YSYEKL. Deletions cut 2 bases from V and 7 bases from J, with 9 bases between. The CDR3 runs 13 residues. The CDR3 nucleotides are TGCGCCAGCAGCCAACAGGGAAGACAGCCCCAGCATTTT. Encoded protein: CASSQQGRQPQHF.

This chain joins TRBV11-3 and TRBJ2-1, with 8 positions matching TRBD2. The CDR3 has 15 amino acids. The germline V gene has CDR1 SGHNT and CDR2 YENEEA. The J segment lost 9 bases and the V segment lost 1 base, leaving 8 bases of the junction unmatched. The CDR3 reads CASSLAYWAGGEQFF. CDR3 nucleotides: TGTGCCAGCAGCTTAGCGTATTGGGCGGGGGGTGAGCAGTTCTTC.

The chain links TRBV4-1 to TRBJ2-1; 8 bases fit TRBD2. From germline, CDR1 is MGHRA and CDR2 YSYEKL. This CDR3 is 15 amino acids long. J gave up 4 bases and V 4 bases, and 6 bases lay outside the gene matches. Here the CDR3 DNA reads TGCGCCAGCAGCCGGCAGGCTAGCGGGTACAATGAGCAGTTCTTC. Protein sequence: CASSRQASGYNEQFF.

The chain carries TRBV5-1 and TRBJ2-1, with 9 nucleotides matching TRBD2. CDR3 size: 17 residues. From germline, CDR1 is SGHRS and CDR2 YFSETQ. J lost 8 bases, V lost 5 bases, and 17 bases had no gene match. The CDR3 loop is CASSWGPTSGIGDEQFF. DNA of the CDR3: TGCGCCAGCAGTTGGGGCCCGACTAGCGGCATCGGCGATGAGCAGTTCTTC.

As DNA, the CDR3 is TGTGCCAGCAGCTTAGACCGGACTTCCCTTAATTCACCCCTCCACTTT. It specifies CASSLDRTSLNSPLHF. The V and J genes are TRBV7-9 and TRBJ1-6, with D unclear. The CDR3 is 16 amino acids. The ends were cut back, 1 base at V and 6 bases at J, with 13 bases in the middle. Germline V gene lookup returns CDR1 SEHNR and CDR2 FQNEAQ (reference sequence).

J is TRBJ2-5 and V is TRBV5-1, with TRBD1 matching 7 bases. The CDR3 is 15 amino acids. Per germline, CDR1 SGHRS and CDR2 YFSETQ. J gave up 5 bases and V 1 base, and 8 bases lay outside the gene matches. The CDR3 loop is CASSLMGQPSETQYF. As DNA, the CDR3 is TGCGCCAGCAGCTTGATGGGACAGCCGTCGGAGACCCAGTACTTC.

The rearrangement joins TRBV3-1 (or the pseudogene TRBV3-2) to TRBJ1-3; no clear D. CDR1 and CDR2 from the germline V gene are LGHDT and YNNKEL (reference sequence). This CDR3 contains 15 residues. V lost 0 bases and J lost 0, with 6 bases in between. The CDR3 reads CASSQEIVSGNTIYF. CDR3 DNA sequence: TGTGCCAGCAGCCAAGAGATAGTCTCTGGAAACACCATATATTTT.

The J gene is TRBJ2-7, the V gene TRBV5-1, with unresolved D. Trimming removed 4 bases from V and 0 bases from J, with 8 bases in between. CDR3 length equals 13 residues. CDR1 is SGHRS, CDR2 YFSETQ, per germline. CDR3: CASSPSSSYEQYF. The DNA for the CDR3 is TGCGCCAGCAGCCCGTCGAGCTCCTACGAGCAGTACTTC.

For the CDR3, the DNA is TGTGCCAGCAGTCTCAGGGGGAACACCGGGGAGCTGTTTTTT. It yields the protein CASSLRGNTGELFF. V gene TRBV2 combines with J gene TRBJ2-2; tentative D call: TRBD1 (6 bases). This CDR3 is 14 amino acids long. The germline CDR1 and CDR2 sequences are SNHLY and FYNNEI. Trimming removed 5 bases from V and 1 base from J, with 8 bases in between.

The V gene is TRBV5-4, the J gene TRBJ1-2; the match to TRBD1 covers 8 bases. Germline loops: CDR1 SGHNT, CDR2 YYREEE (reference sequence). The CDR3 loop spans 15 amino acids. Unmatched junction bases numbered 11, after V lost 2 bases and J lost 8 bases. Here the CDR3 DNA reads TGTGCCAGCAGCTTATCCGACAGGGGTGGTGGAGGCTACACCTTC. Translation: CASSLSDRGGGGYTF.

This clone turned up a few times. The rearrangement uses TRBV11-2 and TRBJ1-2; tentatively, D is TRBD1 (6 bases). CDR1 is SGHAT and CDR2 is FQNNGV in the germline V gene. V gave up 0 bases and J gave up 8 bases, with 16 bases separating them. This CDR3 comprises 15 residues. CDR3 region: CASSLEVRGARGYTF. The CDR3 DNA reads TGTGCCAGCAGCTTAGAAGTGCGGGGGGCGCGGGGCTACACCTTC.

The chain links TRBV5-1 to TRBJ2-2, with TRBD2 matching 8 bases. The CDR3 spans 16 residues. The germline V gene has CDR1 SGHRS and CDR2 YFSETQ. The J segment lost 0 bases and the V segment lost 7 bases, leaving 8 bases of the junction unmatched. CDR3 nucleotide sequence: TGCGCCAGCGGATTTCGTAGCGGGGCGAACACCGGGGAGCTGTTTTTT. This encodes CASGFRSGANTGELFF.

This chain joins TRBV5-1 and TRBJ1-4; TRBD1 aligns across 7 bases. Looked up from germline, CDR1 is SGHRS and CDR2 is YFSETQ. CDR3 length: 15 amino acids. V lost 4 bases and J lost 3; bases outside the gene matches: 6. CDR3 loop: CASSQTGTANEKLFF. The CDR3 DNA sequence: TGCGCCAGCAGCCAAACCGGGACAGCTAATGAAAAACTGTTTTTT. Supplemented by reference TRBV5-1 and TRBJ1-4, the full variable domain reads KAGVTQTPRYLIKTRGQQVTLSCSPISGHRSVSWYQQTPGQGLQFLFEYFSETQRNKGNFPGRFSGRQFSNSRSEMNVSTLELGDSALYLCASSQTGTANEKLFFGSGTQLSVL.

CDR3 amino acids: CASSLGDRRNEQFF. The CDR3 region has the DNA TGTGCCAGCAGCTTAGGCGACAGAAGAAATGAGCAGTTCTTC. The rearrangement joins TRBV7-2 to TRBJ2-1, with D possibly TRBD1 on 5 matching bases. Trimming took off 1 base at V and 7 bases at J, with 11 bases between the two ends. The CDR3 totals 14 residues. Germline CDR1 and CDR2: SGHTA and FQGNSA.

The CDR3 here is CASSIDRGLSYEQYF. The DNA for the CDR3 is TGTGCCAGCAGCATAGACAGGGGACTCTCGTACGAGCAGTACTTC. The chain recombines TRBV2 with TRBJ2-7; 8 nucleotides align to TRBD1. The CDR3 contains 15 residues. Trimming took 6 bases from V and 4 from J; bases not matched to a gene: 11. Germline CDR1 reads SNHLY; CDR2 reads FYNNEI.

The genes are TRBV9 and TRBJ2-2, with a tentative D call TRBD2 (6 bases). The CDR3 spans 17 residues. The V gene lost 4 bases and the J gene lost 0 bases, with 16 bases spanning the gap. Looked up from germline, CDR1 is SGDLS and CDR2 is YYNGEE. The CDR3 protein is CASSPLGGVPNTGELFF. CDR3 bases: TGTGCCAGCAGCCCCCTAGGAGGGGTCCCGAACACCGGGGAGCTGTTTTTT.

The chain carries TRBV5-1 and TRBJ2-3; D is uncertain. The CDR3 is made up of 13 amino acids. Trimming took 2 bases from V and 0 from J, leaving 4 bases between them. In germline, CDR1 is SGHRS, CDR2 YFSETQ. The CDR3 region is CASSFQSTDTQYF. DNA for the CDR3: TGCGCCAGCAGCTTTCAAAGCACAGATACGCAGTATTTT.